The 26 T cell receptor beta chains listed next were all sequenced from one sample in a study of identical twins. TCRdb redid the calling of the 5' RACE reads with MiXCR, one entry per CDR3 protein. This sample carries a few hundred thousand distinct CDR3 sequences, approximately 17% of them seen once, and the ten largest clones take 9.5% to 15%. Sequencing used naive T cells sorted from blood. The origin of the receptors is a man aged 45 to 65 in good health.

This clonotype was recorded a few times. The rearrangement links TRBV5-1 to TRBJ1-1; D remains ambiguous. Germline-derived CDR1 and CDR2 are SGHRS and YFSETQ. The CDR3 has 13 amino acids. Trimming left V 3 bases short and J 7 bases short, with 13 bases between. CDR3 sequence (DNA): TGCGCCAGCAGCTCCAGCCACAGAGATGAAGCTTTCTTT. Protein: CASSSSHRDEAFF.

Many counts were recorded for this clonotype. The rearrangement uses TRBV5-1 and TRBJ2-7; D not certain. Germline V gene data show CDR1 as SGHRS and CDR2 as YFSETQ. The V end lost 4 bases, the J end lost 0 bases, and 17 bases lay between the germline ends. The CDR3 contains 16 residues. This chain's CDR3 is CASSEQTTSYSYEQYF. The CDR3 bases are TGCGCCAGCAGCGAACAGACCACCAGCTACTCCTACGAGCAGTACTTC.

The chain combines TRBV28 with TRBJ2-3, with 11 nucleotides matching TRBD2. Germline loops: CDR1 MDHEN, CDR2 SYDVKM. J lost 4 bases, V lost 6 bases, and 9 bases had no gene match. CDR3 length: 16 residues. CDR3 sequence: CASRSTSGSRADTQYF. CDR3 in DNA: TGTGCCAGCAGGTCTACTAGCGGGAGTCGGGCAGATACGCAGTATTTT.

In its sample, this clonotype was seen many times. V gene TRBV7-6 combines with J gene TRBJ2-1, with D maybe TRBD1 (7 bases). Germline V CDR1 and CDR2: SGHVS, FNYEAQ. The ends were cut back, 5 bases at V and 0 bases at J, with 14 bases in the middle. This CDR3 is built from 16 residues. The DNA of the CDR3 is TGTGCCAGCAGCCACCCAGGGGGGAGCTCCTACAATGAGCAGTTCTTC. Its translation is CASSHPGGSSYNEQFF.

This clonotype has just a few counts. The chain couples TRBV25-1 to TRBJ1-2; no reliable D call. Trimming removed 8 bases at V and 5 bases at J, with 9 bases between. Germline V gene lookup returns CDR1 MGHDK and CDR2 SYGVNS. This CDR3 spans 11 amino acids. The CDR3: CASGSGYGYTF. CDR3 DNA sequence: TGTGCCAGCGGTTCAGGATATGGCTACACCTTC.

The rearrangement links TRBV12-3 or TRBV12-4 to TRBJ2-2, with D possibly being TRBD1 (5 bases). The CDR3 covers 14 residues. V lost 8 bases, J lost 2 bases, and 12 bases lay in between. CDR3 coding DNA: TGTGCCAGCTCCCCCCAGGGCAACACCGGGGAGCTGTTTTTT. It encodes CASSPQGNTGELFF.

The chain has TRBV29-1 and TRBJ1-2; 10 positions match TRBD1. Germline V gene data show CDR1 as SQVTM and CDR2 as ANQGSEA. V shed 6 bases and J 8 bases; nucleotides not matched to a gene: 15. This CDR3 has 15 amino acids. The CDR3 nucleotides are TGCAGCGTAGCCGGGACAGGGGCCCGATGGGGGGGCTACACCTTC. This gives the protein CSVAGTGARWGGYTF.

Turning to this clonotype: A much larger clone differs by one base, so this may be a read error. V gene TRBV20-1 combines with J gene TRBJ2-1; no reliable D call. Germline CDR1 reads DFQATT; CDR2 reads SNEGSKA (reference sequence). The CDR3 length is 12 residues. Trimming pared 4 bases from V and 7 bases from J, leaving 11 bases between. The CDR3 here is CSANGQWNEQFF. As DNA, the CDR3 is TGCAGTGCTAACGGGCAGTGGAATGAGCAGTTCTTC.

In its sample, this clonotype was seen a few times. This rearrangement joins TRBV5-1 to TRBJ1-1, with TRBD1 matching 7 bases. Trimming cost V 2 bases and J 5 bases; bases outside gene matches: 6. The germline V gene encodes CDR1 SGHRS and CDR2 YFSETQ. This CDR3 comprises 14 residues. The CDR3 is CASSFPGGSTEAFF. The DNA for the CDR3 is TGCGCCAGCAGCTTCCCAGGGGGTTCGACTGAAGCTTTCTTT.

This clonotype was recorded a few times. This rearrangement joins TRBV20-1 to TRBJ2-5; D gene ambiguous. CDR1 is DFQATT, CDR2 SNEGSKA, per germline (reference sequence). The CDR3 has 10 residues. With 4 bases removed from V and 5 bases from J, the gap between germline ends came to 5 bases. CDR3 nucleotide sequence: TGCAGTGCTACTACGGAGACCCAGTACTTC. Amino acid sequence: CSATTETQYF.

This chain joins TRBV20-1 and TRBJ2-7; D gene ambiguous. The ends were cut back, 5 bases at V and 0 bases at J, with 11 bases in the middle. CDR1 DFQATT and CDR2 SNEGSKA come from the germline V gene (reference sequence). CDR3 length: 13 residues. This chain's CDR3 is CSARPVSSYEQYF. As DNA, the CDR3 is TGCAGTGCTCGACCCGTCAGCTCCTACGAGCAGTACTTC.

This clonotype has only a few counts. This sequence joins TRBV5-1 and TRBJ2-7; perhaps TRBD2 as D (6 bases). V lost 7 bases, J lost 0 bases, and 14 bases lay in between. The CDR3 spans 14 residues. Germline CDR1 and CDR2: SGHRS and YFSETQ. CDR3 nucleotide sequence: TGCGCCAGCCGGGAGAGCCCGAGCTCCTACGAGCAGTACTTC. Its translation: CASRESPSSYEQYF.

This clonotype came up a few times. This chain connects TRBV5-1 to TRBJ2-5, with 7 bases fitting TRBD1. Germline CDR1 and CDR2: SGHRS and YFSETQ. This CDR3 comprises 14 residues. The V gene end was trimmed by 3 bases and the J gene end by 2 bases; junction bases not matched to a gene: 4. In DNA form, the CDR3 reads TGCGCCAGCAGCTCCGACAGGGAACAAGAGACCCAGTACTTC. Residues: CASSSDREQETQYF.

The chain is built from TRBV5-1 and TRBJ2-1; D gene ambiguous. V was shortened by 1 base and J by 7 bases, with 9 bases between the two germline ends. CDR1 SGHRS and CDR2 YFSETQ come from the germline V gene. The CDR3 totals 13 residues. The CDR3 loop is CASSLFPRNEQFF. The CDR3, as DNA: TGCGCCAGCAGCTTGTTTCCGCGGAATGAGCAGTTCTTC.

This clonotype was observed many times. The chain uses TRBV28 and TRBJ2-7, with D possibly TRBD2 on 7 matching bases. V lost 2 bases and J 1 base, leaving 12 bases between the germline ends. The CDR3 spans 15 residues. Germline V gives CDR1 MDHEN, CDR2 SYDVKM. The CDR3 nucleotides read TGTGCCAGCAGTTTACGGGGGGCTGGATCCTACGAGCAGTACTTC. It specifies CASSLRGAGSYEQYF.

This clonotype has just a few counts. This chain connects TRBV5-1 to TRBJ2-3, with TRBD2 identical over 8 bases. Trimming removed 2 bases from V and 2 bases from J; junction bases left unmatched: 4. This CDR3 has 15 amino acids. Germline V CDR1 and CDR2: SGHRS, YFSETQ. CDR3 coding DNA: TGCGCCAGCAGCTTAGAGCGGGGGTACACAGATACGCAGTATTTT. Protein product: CASSLERGYTDTQYF.

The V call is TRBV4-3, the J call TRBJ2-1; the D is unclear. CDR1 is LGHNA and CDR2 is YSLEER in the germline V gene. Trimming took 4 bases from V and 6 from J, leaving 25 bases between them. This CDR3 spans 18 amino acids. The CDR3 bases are TGCGCCAGCAGCCTTACGCGGTCCCCCGTGGGAAGGGTCAATGAGCAGTTCTTC. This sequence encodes CASSLTRSPVGRVNEQFF.

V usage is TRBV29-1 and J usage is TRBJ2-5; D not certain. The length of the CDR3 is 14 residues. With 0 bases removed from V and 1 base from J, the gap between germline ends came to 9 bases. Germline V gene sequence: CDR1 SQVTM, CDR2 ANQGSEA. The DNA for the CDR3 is TGCAGCGTTGAAGATGGACGGATCCAAGAGACCCAGTACTTC. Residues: CSVEDGRIQETQYF.

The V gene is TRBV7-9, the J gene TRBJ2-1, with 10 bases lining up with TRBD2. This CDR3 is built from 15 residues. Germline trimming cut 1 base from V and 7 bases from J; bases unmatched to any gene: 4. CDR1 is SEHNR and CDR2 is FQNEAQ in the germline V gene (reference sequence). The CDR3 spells CASSLGSGGFNEQFF. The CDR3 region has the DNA TGTGCCAGCAGCTTAGGTAGCGGGGGGTTTAATGAGCAGTTCTTC.

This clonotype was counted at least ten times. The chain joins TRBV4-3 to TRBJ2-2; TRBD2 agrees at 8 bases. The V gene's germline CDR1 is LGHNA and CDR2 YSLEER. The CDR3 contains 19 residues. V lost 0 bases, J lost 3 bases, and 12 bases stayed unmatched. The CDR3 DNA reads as TGCGCCAGCAGCCAAGATAGGATAAGGCGGGAGGAAGACACCGGGGAGCTGTTTTTT. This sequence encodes CASSQDRIRREEDTGELFF.

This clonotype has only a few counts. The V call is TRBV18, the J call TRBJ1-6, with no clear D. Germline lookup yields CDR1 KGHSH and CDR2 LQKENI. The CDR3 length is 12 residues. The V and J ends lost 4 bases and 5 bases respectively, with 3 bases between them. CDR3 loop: CASSLDNSPLHF. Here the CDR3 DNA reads TGTGCCAGCTCACTCGATAATTCACCCCTCCACTTT. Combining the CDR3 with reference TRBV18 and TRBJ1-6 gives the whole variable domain NAGVMQNPRHLVRRRGQEARLRCSPMKGHSHVYWYRQLPEEGLKFMVYLQKENIIDESGMPKERFSAEFPKEGPSILRIQQVVRGDSAAYFCASSLDNSPLHFGNGTRLTVT.

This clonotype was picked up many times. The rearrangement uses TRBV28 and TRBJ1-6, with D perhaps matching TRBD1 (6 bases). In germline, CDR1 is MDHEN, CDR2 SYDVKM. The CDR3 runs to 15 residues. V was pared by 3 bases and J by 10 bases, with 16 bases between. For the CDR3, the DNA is TGTGCCAGCAGTTTCTCAACTACAGGGAAGTCACCCCTCCACTTT. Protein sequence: CASSFSTTGKSPLHF.

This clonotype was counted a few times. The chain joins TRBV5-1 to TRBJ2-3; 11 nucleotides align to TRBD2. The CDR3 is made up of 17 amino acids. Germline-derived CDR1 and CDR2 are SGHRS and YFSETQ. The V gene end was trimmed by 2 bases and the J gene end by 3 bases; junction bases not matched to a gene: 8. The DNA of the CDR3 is TGCGCCAGCAGCTTACCAACTAGCGGGAGTTCGACAGATACGCAGTATTTT. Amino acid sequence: CASSLPTSGSSTDTQYF. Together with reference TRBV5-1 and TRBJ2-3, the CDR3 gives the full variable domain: KAGVTQTPRYLIKTRGQQVTLSCSPISGHRSVSWYQQTPGQGLQFLFEYFSETQRNKGNFPGRFSGRQFSNSRSEMNVSTLELGDSALYLCASSLPTSGSSTDTQYFGPGTRLTVL.

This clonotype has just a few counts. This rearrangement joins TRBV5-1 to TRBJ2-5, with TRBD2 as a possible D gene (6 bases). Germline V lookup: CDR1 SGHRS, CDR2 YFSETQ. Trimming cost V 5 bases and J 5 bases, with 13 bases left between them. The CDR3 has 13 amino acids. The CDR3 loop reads CASSFGTRETQYF. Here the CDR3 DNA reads TGCGCCAGCAGTTTCGGGACTCGGGAGACCCAGTACTTC.

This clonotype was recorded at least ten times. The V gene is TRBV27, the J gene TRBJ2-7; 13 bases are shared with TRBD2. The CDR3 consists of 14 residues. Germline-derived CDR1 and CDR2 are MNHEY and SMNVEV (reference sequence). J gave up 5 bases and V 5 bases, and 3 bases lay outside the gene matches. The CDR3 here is CASSPGTSGNEQYF. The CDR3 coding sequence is TGTGCCAGCAGTCCAGGGACTAGCGGGAACGAGCAGTACTTC.

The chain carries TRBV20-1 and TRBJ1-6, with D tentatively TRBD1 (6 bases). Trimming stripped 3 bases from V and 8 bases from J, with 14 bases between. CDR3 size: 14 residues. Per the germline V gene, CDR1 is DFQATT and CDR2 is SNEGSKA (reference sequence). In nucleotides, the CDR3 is TGCAGTGCTAGGACAGGCCGTCAAGATTCACCCCTCCACTTT. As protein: CSARTGRQDSPLHF.